Shown below are 23 T cell receptor beta chains from a single sample sequenced in a study of T cell responses to AZD1222 COVID-19 vaccine. Method: immunoSEQ multiplex PCR; TCRdb's copy keeps in-frame clones and lacks some. The table has about 150,000 clones, 75% to 85% seen once; the top ten hold about 4%. The starting material was peripheral blood, obtained on day 0 of MenACWY control vaccination. All receptors come from an adult in good health.

The gene calls are TRBV19 and TRBJ1-6, with 7 bases fitting TRBD1. Germline CDR1 LNHDA, CDR2 SQIVND (reference sequence). Germline trimming cut 4 bases from V and 10 bases from J; bases unmatched to any gene: 7. CDR3 length equals 14 residues. As DNA, the CDR3 is TGTGCCAGTAGTACCGCGACAGGGAAATCACCCCTCCACTTT. Its protein is CASSTATGKSPLHF.

V and J are TRBV7-3 and TRBJ2-2, with D tentatively TRBD1 (6 bases). The CDR3 runs to 16 residues. Germline CDR1 is SGHTA and CDR2 is FQGTGA. V gave up 1 base and J gave up 2 bases, with 11 bases separating them. In nucleotides, the CDR3 is TGTGCCAGCAGCTTAATTGGGGGCGATAACACCGGGGAGCTGTTTTTT. It specifies CASSLIGGDNTGELFF.

V usage is TRBV20-1 and J usage is TRBJ2-1, with unresolved D. The CDR3 runs to 14 residues. CDR1 is DFQATT and CDR2 is SNEGSKA in the germline V gene (reference sequence). V dropped 3 bases and J dropped 3 bases, with 12 bases sitting between them. This CDR3 is CSASRSDFYNEQFF. The CDR3 DNA is TGCAGTGCTAGTAGGTCCGATTTCTACAATGAGCAGTTCTTC.

This clone was seen only once. The chain links TRBV6-5 to TRBJ2-7, with D perhaps TRBD2 (6 bases). Germline CDR1 reads MNHEY; CDR2 reads SVGAGI. The ends were cut back, 7 bases at V and 6 bases at J, with 19 bases in the middle. The CDR3 extends over 14 amino acids. The CDR3 here is CASTQRRGSSEQYF. DNA of the CDR3: TGTGCCAGCACACAACGGAGGGGATCGAGCGAGCAGTACTTC.

This sequence joins TRBV29-1 and TRBJ1-3, with 7 positions matching TRBD1. CDR1 and CDR2 from the germline V gene are SQVTM and ANQGSEA. The V and J ends lost 1 base and 0 bases, in that order; junction bases with no gene match: 0. The CDR3 has 14 amino acids. CDR3 in amino acids: CSVEGDSSGNTIYF. CDR3 DNA: TGCAGCGTTGAAGGGGACAGCTCTGGAAACACCATATATTTT.

The genes are TRBV20-1 and TRBJ1-2, with D maybe TRBD1 (6 bases). The CDR3 has 11 residues. The germline V and J ends were trimmed by 6 bases and 7 bases, with 12 bases remaining between them. Germline CDR1 is DFQATT and CDR2 is SNEGSKA (reference sequence). CDR3 nucleotides: TGCAGTGCAACGAACAGGGTTGGCTACACCTTC. Amino acid sequence: CSATNRVGYTF.

The J gene is TRBJ1-5, the V gene TRBV19; a weak D match, TRBD1 (5 bases). This CDR3 is built from 16 residues. From germline, CDR1 is LNHDA and CDR2 SQIVND (reference sequence). V dropped 3 bases and J dropped 11 bases, with 23 bases sitting between them. CDR3 region: CASSMRGVAAVKSQHF. CDR3 DNA sequence: TGTGCCAGTAGTATGAGGGGAGTGGCCGCCGTCAAGTCCCAGCATTTT.

This clone has just a few counts. This chain connects TRBV4-2 to TRBJ2-7, with D maybe TRBD2 (5 bases). Germline lookup yields CDR1 LGHNA and CDR2 YNFKEQ. Between the trimmed V and J ends, which lost 3 bases and 3 bases, there was a span of 15 bases. The CDR3 has 15 amino acids. DNA for the CDR3: TGTGCCAGCAGCCAGGAGGATAGCACGGGCTACGAGCAGTACGTC. It yields the protein CASSQEDSTGYEQYV.

V gene TRBV6-5 combines with J gene TRBJ1-2, with D tentatively TRBD1 (5 bases). The V end was cut by 5 bases, the J end by 3 bases, with 7 bases between. The CDR3 has 12 residues. From germline, CDR1 is MNHEY and CDR2 SVGAGI. CDR3 nucleotide sequence: TGTGCCAGCAGTCAGGGCGACTATGGCTACACCTTC. Residues: CASSQGDYGYTF.

This clone occurred once. The chain carries TRBV2 and TRBJ2-5; D perhaps matches TRBD2 (6 bases). The V and J ends lost 7 bases and 5 bases respectively, with 17 bases between them. Looked up from germline, CDR1 is SNHLY and CDR2 is FYNNEI. This CDR3 region has 14 residues. Written as DNA, the CDR3 is TGTGCCAGCATAAAAGCGCGGGGCGGCGAGACCCAGTACTTC. Protein sequence: CASIKARGGETQYF.

This clone was observed a few times. V and J are TRBV10-3 and TRBJ1-1; D remains ambiguous. The CDR3 covers 11 residues. Germline V gene lookup returns CDR1 ENHRY and CDR2 SYGVKD. V lost 10 bases, J lost 3 bases, and 9 bases lay in between. CDR3 region: CATREDTEAFF. The CDR3 DNA reads TGTGCCACCAGAGAGGACACTGAAGCTTTCTTT.

This sequence joins TRBV30 and TRBJ2-3; D unresolved. The V and J ends lost 0 bases and 4 bases respectively, with 2 bases between them. The CDR3 has 11 residues. CDR1 and CDR2 from the germline V gene are GTSNPN and SVGIG (reference sequence). The CDR3 bases are TGTGCCTGGAGTGTACCAGATACGCAGTATTTT. As protein: CAWSVPDTQYF.

For the CDR3, the DNA is TGTGCCAGCCAAGGGGCATTAGGAGAAAATCAGCCCCAGCATTTT. Protein sequence: CASQGALGENQPQHF. This rearrangement joins TRBV7-8 to TRBJ1-5; D is perhaps TRBD1 (5 bases). CDR3 size: 15 residues. V was cut by 8 bases and J by 4 bases, with 18 bases left in between. Germline V CDR1 and CDR2: SGHVS, FQNEAQ.

The chain combines TRBV9 with TRBJ1-1; D unclear. Germline V gives CDR1 SGDLS, CDR2 YYNGEE. The CDR3 sequence is 13 residues long. V lost 0 bases and J 7 bases, leaving 10 bases between the germline ends. The CDR3 DNA follows: TGTGCCAGCAGCGTAGCTGGGCGGGGTGAAGCTTTCTTT. Its translation: CASSVAGRGEAFF.

The chain links TRBV2 to TRBJ1-5; D unclear. V was pared by 8 bases and J by 1 base, with 15 bases between. The germline V gene encodes CDR1 SNHLY and CDR2 FYNNEI. The CDR3 covers 15 residues. The CDR3 nucleotides read TGTGCCAGCGGGCTGAACGTAGGGAGCAATCAGCCCCAGCATTTT. As protein: CASGLNVGSNQPQHF.

The rearrangement links TRBV6-5 to TRBJ2-1, with TRBD2 identical over 9 bases. There are 14 residues in the CDR3. Germline V lookup: CDR1 MNHEY, CDR2 SVGAGI. The ends lost 7 bases at V and 10 bases at J; junction bases unmatched: 11. The CDR3 nucleotides are TGTGCCAGCAACTTAGCGGGGGAGTCAGGGGAGCAGTTCTTC. Translating gives CASNLAGESGEQFF.

This chain links TRBV19 with TRBJ1-6; D may be TRBD1 (5 bases). With 3 bases removed from V and 8 bases from J, the gap between germline ends came to 14 bases. CDR1 and CDR2 (germline): LNHDA, SQIVND (reference sequence). This CDR3 spans 15 amino acids. The CDR3 reads CASSIGSRVDSPLHF. CDR3 bases: TGTGCCAGTAGTATCGGTAGCAGGGTTGATTCACCCCTCCACTTT.

This sequence joins TRBV18 and TRBJ2-1, with 10 bases that match TRBD2. CDR1 is KGHSH, CDR2 LQKENI, per germline. The V segment lost 1 base and the J segment 7 bases; nucleotides outside the gene matches: 7. The CDR3 has 16 amino acids. CDR3 sequence: CASSPLPAGGVNEQFF. CDR3 coding DNA: TGTGCCAGCTCACCACTCCCAGCGGGGGGGGTGAATGAGCAGTTCTTC. The variable domain in full, completed from reference TRBV18 and TRBJ2-1, reads NAGVMQNPRHLVRRRGQEARLRCSPMKGHSHVYWYRQLPEEGLKFMVYLQKENIIDESGMPKERFSAEFPKEGPSILRIQQVVRGDSAAYFCASSPLPAGGVNEQFFGPGTRLTVL.

The rearrangement joins TRBV11-2 to TRBJ2-3; D is unresolved. The V end was cut by 7 bases, the J end by 4 bases, with 9 bases between. This CDR3 comprises 12 residues. In germline, CDR1 is SGHAT, CDR2 FQNNGV. CDR3 loop: CASTVGSDTQYF. DNA for the CDR3: TGTGCCAGCACCGTTGGTTCAGATACGCAGTATTTT.

This clone was counted between two and nine times. The chain has TRBV27 and TRBJ1-5; tentative D call: TRBD1 (6 bases). Germline CDR1 and CDR2: MNHEY and SMNVEV (reference sequence). The CDR3 sequence is 16 residues long. Trimming cost V 6 bases and J 6 bases, with 21 bases left between them. CDR3 sequence (DNA): TGTGCCAGCAGCCCCGAACCGGCGGGGGGCTCTCAGCCCCAGCATTTT. It encodes CASSPEPAGGSQPQHF.

The J gene is TRBJ2-2, the V gene TRBV9, with TRBD2 matching over 10 bases. With 1 base clipped from V and 1 base from J, the junction kept 4 bases outside the gene matches. CDR1 and CDR2 from the germline V gene are SGDLS and YYNGEE. The CDR3 sequence is 17 residues long. CDR3 residues: CASSVSLAGVNTGELFF. CDR3 nucleotides: TGTGCCAGCAGCGTATCCCTAGCGGGGGTGAACACCGGGGAGCTGTTTTTT.

V gene TRBV6-5 combines with J gene TRBJ1-3; 8 bases line up with TRBD1. CDR3 size: 15 residues. The junction had 4 bases not matched to a gene; V was cut back by 6 bases and J by 0 bases. In germline, CDR1 is MNHEY, CDR2 SVGAGI. The DNA for the CDR3 is TGTGCCAGCAGCCCAGGGGGCCTCTCTGGAAACACCATATATTTT. Protein sequence: CASSPGGLSGNTIYF.

The rearrangement links TRBV5-4 to TRBJ2-2; D is uncertain. V lost 3 bases and J 1 base, leaving 10 bases between the germline ends. This CDR3 is built from 15 residues. The V gene's germline CDR1 is SGHNT and CDR2 YYREEE (reference sequence). CDR3 protein: CASSSATKNTGELFF. CDR3 DNA sequence: TGTGCCAGCAGCTCGGCTACAAAGAACACCGGGGAGCTGTTTTTT.